In this sample, the clone carrying this T cell receptor (beta chain) turned up many times. Time point reported: patch test 1, 2 weeks after DPC sensitization. Treatment specified: therapeutic diphenylcyclopropenone sensitization with weekly scalp DPC. The record originates from a study of human T cells and chemical hapten exposure. On the study more broadly: Diphenylcyclopropenone, dosed weekly to the scalp, was given to patients throughout the roughly 25-week study.

One entry per CDR3 protein results from TCRdb running MiXCR on the RACE reads. The table has about 120,000 distinct CDR3 sequences, roughly 13% seen once. The CDR3 loop spans 13 amino acids. The germline V and J ends were trimmed by 7 bases and 2 bases, with 14 bases remaining between them. Per germline, CDR1 SQVTM and CDR2 ANQGSEA. The source of this sequence is a man between 18 and 29 years old with alopecia areata. Some clones in this sample may be carry-over from other donors' samples. Sequencing was performed on whole blood, taken in connection with sensitization to the hapten diphenylcyclopropenone (DPC). The chain links TRBV29-1 to TRBJ1-2; D perhaps matches TRBD1 (6 bases). DNA for the CDR3: TGCAGCGCGGGGCTGGGGGCCAACTATGGCTACACCTTC. It specifies CSAGLGANYGYTF.